Sequencing of this TCR beta chain was carried out in a study of T-cell reconstitution after alpha-beta-depleted transplantation in children. V shed 2 bases and J shed 5 bases, with 15 bases lying between them. There are 15 residues in the CDR3. Researchers prepared the TCRbeta library using unique molecular identifiers, the study reports. TCRdb re-analysed the PCR reads in MiXCR, keeping a single row per CDR3 protein. The sample includes just under 550,000 distinct CDR3 sequences, approximately 20% of them seen just once. This receptor was identified in a human donor who donated a stem cell graft to a child with acute lymphoblastic leukemia. Sample: PBMCs from the stem cell graft donor, taken from the stem cell graft. V usage is TRBV12-3 or TRBV12-4 and J usage is TRBJ2-5; D possibly matches TRBD1 or TRBD2 (7 bases each). Here the CDR3 DNA reads TGTGCCAGCAGTTTAATCCAGGGGGAGGGGGAGACCCAGTACTTC. It encodes CASSLIQGEGETQYF.